This TCR beta chain was found in a study of OX40 agonist ivuxolimab in advanced cancers. TCRdb keeps only in-frame clones here, not all; method: immunoSEQ multiplex PCR. Here the sample spans 55,000 to 75,000 clones, approximately 90% being singletons. Between the trimmed V and J ends, which lost 3 bases and 7 bases, there was a span of 13 bases. CDR1 and CDR2 (germline): LNHDA, SQIVND (reference sequence). This CDR3 has 15 residues. The sample holds a few counts of this clone. This specimen consisted of CD4+ or CD8+ T cells sorted from blood, obtained in a trial of the OX40 agonist ivuxolimab. The genes are TRBV19 and TRBJ1-6; D ambiguous. The clonotype comes from an adult with an advanced solid tumor such as melanoma, head and neck, liver or kidney cancer. The CDR3: CASSIGVADNSPLHF. The CDR3 DNA sequence: TGTGCCAGTAGTATCGGGGTAGCCGACAATTCACCCCTCCACTTT.